A selection of T cell receptor beta chains follows, all from one sample in a study of T cells in Graves' hyperthyroidism and ophthalmopathy. One entry per CDR3 protein, called by TCRdb with MiXCR from the multiplex PCR reads. The table has around 300,000 distinct CDR3 sequences, approximately 15% seen once; the top ten hold under 30%. Material: blood. The receptors originated from a woman younger than 45 with Graves' hyperthyroidism. CDR3s include the opening cysteine and the closing phenylalanine or tryptophan. The D gene is left open where the match is weak. Some rows have no size entry. The others give once, few or many, or a class for an expanded clone.

CDR3 protein,CDR3 DNA,clone size,D gene,V gene,J gene
CASSLYSVDEQFF,TGTGCCAGCAGCTTATATTCCGTCGATGAGCAGTTCTTC,NA,NA,TRBV11-2,TRBJ2-1
CSARPASGRIYEQYF,TGCAGTGCTAGACCTGCTAGCGGGAGAATCTACGAGCAGTACTTC,many,TRBD2,TRBV20-1,TRBJ2-7
CAWSAGTPPLWEQYF,TGTGCCTGGAGTGCGGGAACTCCTCCCTTGTGGGAGCAGTACTTC,NA,NA,TRBV30,TRBJ2-7
CSARGGSGETQYF,TGCAGTGCTAGAGGAGGTAGTGGAGAGACCCAGTACTTC,many,NA,TRBV20-1,TRBJ2-5
CASSLVDNPYEQYF,TGTGCCAGCAGCTTAGTGGACAATCCCTACGAGCAGTACTTC,few,NA,TRBV5-5,TRBJ2-7
CASSFQGSSYNEQFF,TGTGCCAGCAGTTTTCAGGGGAGCTCCTACAATGAGCAGTTCTTC,many,NA,TRBV28,TRBJ2-1
CASSFGHVQETQYF,TGTGCCAGCAGTTTCGGACACGTCCAAGAGACCCAGTACTTC,NA,NA,TRBV6-1,TRBJ2-5
CSVGTGGGNTIYF,TGCAGCGTTGGCACGGGGGGGGGAAACACCATATATTTT,few,NA,TRBV29-1,TRBJ1-3
CASSQTDRQETQYF,TGCGCCAGCAGCCAGACCGACAGACAAGAGACCCAGTACTTC,NA,NA,TRBV4-3,TRBJ2-5
CAISEGEGPGYGYTF,TGTGCCATCAGTGAAGGAGAGGGACCGGGCTATGGCTACACCTTC,NA,NA,TRBV10-3,TRBJ1-2
CASSVTGDGYTF,TGTGCCAGCAGTGTAACAGGGGATGGCTACACCTTC,few,TRBD1,TRBV2,TRBJ1-2
CASSSQGKHYEQYF,TGTGCCAGCAGCTCACAGGGGAAGCACTACGAGCAGTACTTC,NA,TRBD1,TRBV5-5,TRBJ2-7
CASSIPGQGSDTQYF,TGCGCCAGCTCGATCCCGGGACAGGGATCAGATACGCAGTATTTT,few,TRBD1,TRBV4-1,TRBJ2-3
CASSRLEGINQPQHF,TGTGCCAGCAGTCGCCTCGAAGGGATCAATCAGCCCCAGCATTTT,many,NA,TRBV28,TRBJ1-5
CASSDTNRDPYQPQHF,TGTGCCAGCAGCGATACGAACCGGGACCCTTATCAGCCCCAGCATTTT,NA,NA,TRBV5-5,TRBJ1-5
CASSQEERAVGHEQYF,TGTGCCAGCAGCCAGGAGGAAAGGGCGGTCGGCCACGAGCAGTACTTC,few,NA,TRBV3-1,TRBJ2-7
CASSPASSGANVLTF,TGTGCCAGCAGCCCCGCCTCGTCTGGGGCCAACGTCCTGACTTTC,NA,NA,TRBV6-1,TRBJ2-6
CASSSWGSPLHF,TGTGCCAGTAGCAGTTGGGGCTCACCCCTCCACTTT,NA,NA,TRBV19,TRBJ1-6
CASSLPGTGLYGELFF,TGTGCCAGCAGTTTACCGGGGACAGGGTTATATGGGGAGCTGTTTTTT,once,TRBD1,TRBV28,TRBJ2-2
CASLPGYTDTQYF,TGTGCCAGCCTCCCAGGGTACACAGATACGCAGTATTTT,many,NA,TRBV2,TRBJ2-3
CASTKTSGSDNEQFF,TGTGCCAGCACCAAGACTAGCGGATCAGACAATGAGCAGTTCTTC,many,TRBD2,TRBV2,TRBJ2-1
CSAGGDRGGSTGELFF,TGCAGTGCGGGGGGGGACAGGGGTGGGTCCACCGGGGAGCTGTTTTTT,few,TRBD1,TRBV20-1,TRBJ2-2
CASSVSASYTDTQYF,TGTGCCAGCAGCGTATCAGCTAGCTACACAGATACGCAGTATTTT,NA,NA,TRBV9,TRBJ2-3
CASSLIFGTGPSEGYTF,TGTGCCAGCAGTTTAATTTTTGGGACAGGTCCTTCTGAGGGCTACACCTTC,many,TRBD1,TRBV28,TRBJ1-2
CASSFTRADTQYF,TGTGCCAGCAGCTTTACTAGGGCAGATACGCAGTATTTT,many,NA,TRBV11-1,TRBJ2-3
CATRGSGTEAFF,TGTGCCACCAGGGGTAGCGGCACTGAAGCTTTCTTT,many,NA,TRBV24-1,TRBJ1-1
CASQRTGDSNQPQHF,TGTGCCAGTCAGAGGACGGGGGATAGCAATCAGCCCCAGCATTTT,many,NA,TRBV6-1,TRBJ1-5
CASRSLYEQFF,TGTGCCAGCAGATCCCTCTACGAGCAGTTCTTC,many,NA,TRBV28,TRBJ2-1
CASRRDDEKLFF,TGTGCCAGCAGACGAGACGATGAAAAACTGTTTTTT,many,NA,TRBV7-9,TRBJ1-4
CASSYWDRGYEQYF,TGTGCCAGCAGCTATTGGGACAGGGGGTACGAGCAGTACTTC,many,TRBD1,TRBV7-9,TRBJ2-7
CASSSLSQGAPYGYTF,TGTGCCAGCAGCTCCCTCTCTCAGGGGGCACCCTATGGCTACACCTTC,NA,TRBD1,TRBV7-9,TRBJ1-2
CASSRYGGAGYNEQFF,TGTGCCAGCAGCCGCTACGGGGGAGCGGGGTACAATGAGCAGTTCTTC,few,TRBD2,TRBV6-1,TRBJ2-1
CASSETAMTGANVLTF,TGCGCCAGCAGTGAGACAGCCATGACTGGGGCCAACGTCCTGACTTTC,few,NA,TRBV10-2,TRBJ2-6
CATSREGARGQGESGTEAFF,TGTGCCACCAGCAGAGAGGGTGCACGGGGGCAGGGAGAGAGTGGGACTGAAGCTTTCTTT,NA,NA,TRBV15,TRBJ1-1
CASTPTGFANNEQFF,TGTGCCAGCACACCGACAGGGTTCGCAAACAATGAGCAGTTCTTC,NA,TRBD1,TRBV27,TRBJ2-1
CASSFAGGTDTQYF,TGTGCCAGCAGTTTTGCGGGGGGCACAGATACGCAGTATTTT,many,TRBD2,TRBV28,TRBJ2-3
CASSFAIGEQFF,TGTGCCAGCAGCTTCGCTATCGGTGAGCAGTTCTTC,few,NA,TRBV5-4,TRBJ2-1
CASSYGGQGLQPQHF,TGTGCCAGTAGTTACGGGGGACAGGGGCTTCAGCCCCAGCATTTT,few,TRBD1,TRBV19,TRBJ1-5
CSARDVFLRDSGPRGDYNEQFF,TGCAGTGCTAGAGATGTGTTTCTGAGGGATAGCGGCCCAAGAGGGGACTACAATGAGCAGTTCTTC,few,NA,TRBV20-1,TRBJ2-1
CASSYSIGGAYYGYTF,TGTGCCAGCAGTTACTCGATTGGGGGGGCGTACTATGGCTACACCTTC,many,NA,TRBV6-6,TRBJ1-2
CASSLGGNYGYTF,TGTGCCAGCAGTTTAGGGGGCAACTATGGCTACACCTTC,many,NA,TRBV12-3/TRBV12-4,TRBJ1-2
CVSGRDRSTGEQFF,TGTGTCAGTGGAAGGGACAGATCAACGGGTGAGCAGTTCTTC,NA,TRBD1,TRBV19,TRBJ2-1
CAATSGSSNEQFF,TGTGCCGCCACTAGCGGGAGTAGCAATGAGCAGTTCTTC,many,TRBD2,TRBV12-3/TRBV12-4,TRBJ2-1
CASSLGLSRGNYGYTF,TGTGCCAGCAGCTTAGGCCTTTCGCGGGGGAACTATGGCTACACCTTC,many,NA,TRBV11-3,TRBJ1-2
CASSLAGGVFSYEQYF,TGTGCCAGCAGCTTGGCTGGGGGGGTTTTCTCCTACGAGCAGTACTTC,few,TRBD2,TRBV5-5,TRBJ2-7
CASSNKGAYEQYF,TGTGCCAGCAGCAATAAAGGGGCCTACGAGCAGTACTTC,many,NA,TRBV7-2,TRBJ2-7